Listed here are 2 T cell receptor beta chains from one sample, sequenced in a study of T cell repertoires in cytomegalovirus infection. These TCRs are of unknown antigen specificity. TCRdb analysed the reads with MiXCR anew, one entry per CDR3 protein. Of roughly 860,000 distinct CDR3 sequences listed, about 33% are singletons. The sample in question was cultured CD8+ T cells from PBMCs, obtained from culture after CMV antigen stimulation. These receptors were collected from a human donor in good health (CMV status not recorded). Some clones in this sample may be carry-over from other donors' samples.

The CDR3 sequence: CASSLLGSGLDNEQFF. For the CDR3, the DNA is TGTGCCAGCAGCTTATTAGGATCCGGCTTAGACAATGAGCAGTTCTTC. The gene calls are TRBV7-9 and TRBJ2-1, with D uncertain. The CDR3 is 16 residues long. V lost 2 bases and J 5 bases, leaving 16 bases between the germline ends. The germline CDR1 and CDR2 sequences are SEHNR and FQNEAQ (reference sequence).

The chain uses TRBV11-3 and TRBJ2-7; D is unresolved. The ends were cut back, 5 bases at V and 6 bases at J, with 17 bases in the middle. The CDR3 covers 14 residues. Germline V gives CDR1 SGHNT, CDR2 YENEEA. The CDR3 reads CASSIRCRSCEQYV. For the CDR3, the DNA is TGTGCCAGCAGCATTAGATGTAGATCTTGCGAGCAGTACGTC.